Sequencing of this TCR beta chain was carried out in a study of blood T cell repertoires in COVID-19. Profiled with immunoSEQ multiplex PCR; TCRdb holds only in-frame clones, not every one. The sample carries over 150,000 clones, roughly 83% recorded once. Enrolment of Seattle patients took place during active infection, and they were followed longitudinally. CDR3 length equals 14 residues. CDR1 and CDR2 (germline): SGHAT, FQNNGV. The V end lost 2 bases, the J end lost 4 bases, and 9 bases lay between the germline ends. The V and J genes are TRBV11-2 and TRBJ1-5, with D tentatively TRBD1 (6 bases). The specimen sequenced was peripheral blood. This clonotype originated in a woman aged 55-70 years with COVID-19, enrolled during active disease. The CDR3 DNA reads as TGTGCCAGCAGCTTATACGGACAGAATCAGCCCCAGCATTTT. This sequence encodes CASSLYGQNQPQHF.